One T cell receptor beta chain is described in this entry. The data belong to a study of blood T cell repertoires in COVID-19. Clones were sequenced by immunoSEQ multiplex PCR, and TCRdb holds only the in-frame ones, with some missing. The data show fewer than 300,000 clones, about four fifths seen once. CDR3 length equals 15 residues. CDR1 ENHRY and CDR2 SYGVKD come from the germline V gene. Trimming cost V 5 bases and J 3 bases, with 14 bases left between them. Sequenced sample: PBMCs or T cells enriched from blood (not recorded which). The sequence was collected from a man aged 35-49 years who had been exposed to COVID-19. V gene TRBV10-3 combines with J gene TRBJ1-3; no definite D call. Here the CDR3 reads CAISPSDINGNTIYF. The CDR3 nucleotides are TGTGCCATCAGTCCCTCTGACATAAATGGAAACACCATATATTTT.